This TCR beta chain was captured by sequencing in a study of blood T cells in healthy people across ages. A minimum of 6.5 million PBMCs was isolated per sample. The CDR3 runs to 14 residues. Germline CDR1 reads SEHNR; CDR2 reads FQNEAQ (reference sequence). The V end was cut by 5 bases, the J end by 4 bases, with 14 bases between. The sample holds a few counts of this clonotype. Using a J-beta primer mix together with a sample-barcoded 5' primer, a second PCR was run for roughly 6 to 12 cycles. A template-switch adaptor that had 12 random nucleotides put a tag on each cDNA molecule. Per sample, CDR3-containing paired-end reads numbered at least 3 million. TCRdb called the 5' RACE reads again in MiXCR, with one record for every CDR3 protein. The sample gives around 500,000 distinct CDR3 sequences, around 50% of which show up once; 20% to 25% is in the top ten.

The material sequenced was blood. This chain uses TRBV7-9 with TRBJ1-1, with a weak D call TRBD1 (5 bases). This TCR came from a man older than 75 in good health. CDR3 loop: CASSLPGGGTEAFF. CDR3 DNA: TGTGCCAGCAGCCTCCCGGGGGGGGGCACTGAAGCTTTCTTT.